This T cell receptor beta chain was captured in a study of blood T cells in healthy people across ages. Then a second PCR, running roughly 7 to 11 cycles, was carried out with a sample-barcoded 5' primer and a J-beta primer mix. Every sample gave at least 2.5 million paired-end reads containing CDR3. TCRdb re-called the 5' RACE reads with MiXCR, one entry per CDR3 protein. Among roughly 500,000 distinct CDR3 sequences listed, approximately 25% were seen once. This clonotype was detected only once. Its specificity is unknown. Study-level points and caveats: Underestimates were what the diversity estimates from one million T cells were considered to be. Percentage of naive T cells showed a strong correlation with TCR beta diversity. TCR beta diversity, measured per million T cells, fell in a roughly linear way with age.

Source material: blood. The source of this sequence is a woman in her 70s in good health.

CDR3 in amino acids: CASRSALAGVYTQYF. The DNA of the CDR3 is TGTGCCAGCAGATCCGCCTTAGCGGGGGTTTATACGCAGTATTTT. This chain links TRBV12-3 or TRBV12-4 with TRBJ2-3; 9 nucleotides line up with TRBD2. The CDR3 runs to 15 residues. Trimming removed 6 bases from V and 7 bases from J; junction bases left unmatched: 11.